The 2 T cell receptor beta chains reported below all come from one sample, sequenced in a study of tumor-infiltrating lymphocytes in localized non-small cell lung cancer. The data were produced by immunoSEQ multiplex PCR, yet TCRdb's version contains in-frame clones alone and is incomplete. The sample yields roughly 13,000 clones, around two thirds seen once. The sequenced sample was uninvolved lung tissue not adjacent to the tumor. These receptors all come from a human donor with non-small cell lung cancer.

In its sample, this clone ranks as large. This rearrangement joins TRBV6-5 to TRBJ1-2; D gene unclear. V shed 6 bases and J shed 3 bases, with 11 bases lying between them. The length of the CDR3 is 13 residues. CDR1 is MNHEY, CDR2 SVGAGI, per germline. CDR3 coding DNA: TGTGCCAGCAGCTTCACTGGGGACTATGGCTACACCTTC. It specifies CASSFTGDYGYTF.

This clone was seen a handful of times. The V gene is TRBV15, the J gene TRBJ2-7, with a tentative D call TRBD1 (6 bases). Between the trimmed V and J ends, which lost 2 bases and 2 bases, there was a span of 10 bases. Germline V lookup: CDR1 LNHNV, CDR2 YYDKDF (reference sequence). CDR3 length: 14 amino acids. The CDR3 nucleotides are TGTGCCACCAGCAGATCCAGGGGCGCCTACGAGCAGTACTTC. Translating it yields CATSRSRGAYEQYF.